This T cell receptor beta chain was observed in a study of T-cell reconstitution after alpha-beta-depleted transplantation in children. Findings of the study overall: The study traced high day-60 TCRbeta diversity in some patients to surviving recipient T cells and thymic progenitors.

The CDR3 covers 12 residues. The V and J ends lost 4 bases and 2 bases respectively, with 8 bases between them. The V gene's germline CDR1 is SQVTM and CDR2 ANQGSEA. This clonotype has only a few counts. Its specificity is unknown. During its preparation, the TCRbeta library received unique molecular identifiers. MiXCR was run by TCRdb on the PCR reads, yielding one entry per CDR3 protein. Of roughly 790,000 distinct CDR3 sequences detected, about 15% appear once; the ten largest clones hold around 5.3%. Sequencing was performed on PBMCs, mostly from graft donor cells, taken 360 days after TCRalphabeta/CD19-depleted stem cell transplant. This TCR was sampled from a male patient aged 5 to 17 who had a stem cell transplant for acute lymphoblastic leukemia, so the T cells may come from the graft donor. The genes are TRBV29-1 and TRBJ2-5; no clear D. The CDR3 here is CSVVPLQETQYF. In nucleotides, the CDR3 is TGCAGCGTTGTCCCGCTACAAGAGACCCAGTACTTC.